The clone carrying this T cell receptor (beta chain) showed up just a few times. Its target is not known. This sample was taken from a study of blood T cells in healthy people across ages. Primers used in a second PCR of about 6 to 11 cycles were a sample-barcoded 5' primer and a J-beta primer mix. TCRdb reprocessed the 5' RACE reads with MiXCR, giving one entry per CDR3 protein. Here the sample spans approximately 800,000 distinct CDR3 sequences, around half being singletons. General study points: Measured against age, TCR beta diversity per million T cells decreased in a roughly linear manner. It was held that diversity estimates obtained from one million T cells represented underestimates. TCR beta diversity was tightly associated with the proportion of naive T cells. Naive CD4+ cells and diversity were both higher in long-lived donors than in aged donors.

Trimming left V 5 bases short and J 2 bases short, with 21 bases between. This CDR3 region has 17 residues. The germline gives CDR1 LNHNV, CDR2 YYDKDF (reference sequence). Specimen: blood. This clonotype originated in a man of 80 years or more in good health. The V call is TRBV15, the J call TRBJ1-2; D possibly corresponds to TRBD1 (6 bases). CDR3: CATSEGLQGLANYGYTF. The CDR3 nucleotides read TGTGCCACCAGCGAGGGACTTCAGGGGTTGGCGAACTATGGCTACACCTTC.